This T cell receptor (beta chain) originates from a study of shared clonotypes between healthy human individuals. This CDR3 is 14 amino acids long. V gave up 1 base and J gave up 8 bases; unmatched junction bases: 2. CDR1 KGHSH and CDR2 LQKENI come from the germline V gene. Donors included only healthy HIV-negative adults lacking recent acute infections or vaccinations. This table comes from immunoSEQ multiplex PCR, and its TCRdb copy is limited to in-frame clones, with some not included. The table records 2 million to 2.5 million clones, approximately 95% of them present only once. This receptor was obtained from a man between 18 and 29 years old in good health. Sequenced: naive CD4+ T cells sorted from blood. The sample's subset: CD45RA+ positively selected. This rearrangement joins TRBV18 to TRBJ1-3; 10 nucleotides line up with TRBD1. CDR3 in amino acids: CASSPRTGGDTIYF. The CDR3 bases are TGTGCCAGCTCACCACGGACAGGGGGAGACACCATATATTTT.